The T cell receptor beta chain described here comes from a study of T cell responses to AZD1222 COVID-19 vaccine. TCRdb keeps only in-frame clones here, not all; method: immunoSEQ multiplex PCR. The sample has over 150,000 clones, about 93% seen once. The CDR3 spans 18 residues. CDR1 is SGHDN and CDR2 is FVKESK in the germline V gene. Trimming took off 4 bases at V and 3 bases at J, with 21 bases between the two ends. This chain uses TRBV14 with TRBJ1-4; no definite D call. This TCR was sampled from an adult who received the MenACWY meningococcal vaccine as a control. Sequencing was performed on peripheral blood, taken 28 days after the second dose of the MenACWY control vaccine. CDR3 in amino acids: CASSPYSGSATSNEKLFF. The CDR3 DNA is TGTGCCAGCAGCCCCTACTCCGGGTCAGCGACTTCTAATGAAAAACTGTTTTTT.